This T cell receptor (beta chain) was identified during a study of response to subunit inactivated influenza vaccine. Study results and caveats: Each seasonal influenza vaccination recruits few new T cells, the authors suggested.

This clonotype was recorded a few times. Antigen specificity is unknown. TCRdb passed the RT-PCR reads through MiXCR, listing each CDR3 protein once. Here the sample spans some 570,000 distinct CDR3 sequences, approximately 10% being singletons. The sample was also linked to a second study, of T cells expressing NK-cell markers. That investigation notes: Scientists made TCR beta cDNA using 5'RACE template switching with UMIs. In a handful of donors, dominant CD3+CD56+NKG2C+ clones formed about 1.0-7.5% of CD8+ cells.

This sequence originates from a man aged 45-65 years who received an inactivated influenza vaccine. The source material was PBMCs from blood, sampled on the day of vaccination.

The CDR3 sequence is CASSQTRTDTQYF. The DNA of the CDR3 is TGTGCCAGCAGCCAGACCCGCACAGATACGCAGTATTTT. The chain has TRBV3-1 and TRBJ2-3, with unresolved D. CDR1 is LGHDT, CDR2 YNNKEL, per germline (reference sequence). The CDR3 spans 13 residues. The V gene lost 3 bases and the J gene lost 1 base, with 5 bases spanning the gap.